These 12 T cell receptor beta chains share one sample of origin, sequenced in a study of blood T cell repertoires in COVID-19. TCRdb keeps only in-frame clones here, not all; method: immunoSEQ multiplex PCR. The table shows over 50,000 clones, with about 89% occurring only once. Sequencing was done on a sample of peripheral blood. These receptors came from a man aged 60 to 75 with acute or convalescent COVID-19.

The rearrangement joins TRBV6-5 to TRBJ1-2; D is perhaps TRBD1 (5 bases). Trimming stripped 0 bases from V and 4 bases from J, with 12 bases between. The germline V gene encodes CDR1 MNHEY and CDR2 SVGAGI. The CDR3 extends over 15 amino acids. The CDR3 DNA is TGTGCCAGCAGTTACTCGGGGCAGCGCATCTATGGCTACACCTTC. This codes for CASSYSGQRIYGYTF.

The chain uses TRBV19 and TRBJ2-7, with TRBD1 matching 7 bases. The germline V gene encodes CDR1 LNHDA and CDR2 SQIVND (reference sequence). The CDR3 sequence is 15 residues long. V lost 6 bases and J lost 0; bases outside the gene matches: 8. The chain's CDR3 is CASSQTGDPSYEQYF. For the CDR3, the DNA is TGTGCCAGTAGCCAAACAGGGGATCCCTCCTACGAGCAGTACTTC.

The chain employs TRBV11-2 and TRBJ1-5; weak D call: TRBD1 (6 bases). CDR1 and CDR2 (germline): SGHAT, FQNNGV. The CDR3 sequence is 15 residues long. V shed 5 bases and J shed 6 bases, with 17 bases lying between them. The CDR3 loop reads CASSPSQGKGQPQHF. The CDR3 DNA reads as TGTGCCAGCAGCCCGTCACAGGGCAAGGGTCAGCCCCAGCATTTT.

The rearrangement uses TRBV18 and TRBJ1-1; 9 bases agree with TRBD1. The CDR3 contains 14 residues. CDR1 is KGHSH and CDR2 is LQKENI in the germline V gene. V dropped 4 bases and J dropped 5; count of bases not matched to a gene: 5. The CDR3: CASSLTTGGTEAFF. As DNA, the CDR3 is TGTGCCAGCTCACTCACGACAGGGGGGACTGAAGCTTTCTTT.

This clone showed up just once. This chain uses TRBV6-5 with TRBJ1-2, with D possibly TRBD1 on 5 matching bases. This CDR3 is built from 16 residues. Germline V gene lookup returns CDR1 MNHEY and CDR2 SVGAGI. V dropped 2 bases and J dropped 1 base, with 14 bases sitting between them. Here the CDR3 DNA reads TGTGCCAGCAGTTACAGTTATACAGGCCTTAACTATGGCTACACCTTC. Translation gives CASSYSYTGLNYGYTF.

CDR3 protein: CATSGMVNQPQHF. The CDR3, as DNA: TGTGCCACCTCGGGAATGGTCAATCAGCCCCAGCATTTT. The chain joins TRBV6-5 to TRBJ1-5; D not resolved. V was pared by 10 bases and J by 3 bases, with 13 bases between. Germline V gives CDR1 MNHEY, CDR2 SVGAGI. This CDR3 is 13 amino acids long.

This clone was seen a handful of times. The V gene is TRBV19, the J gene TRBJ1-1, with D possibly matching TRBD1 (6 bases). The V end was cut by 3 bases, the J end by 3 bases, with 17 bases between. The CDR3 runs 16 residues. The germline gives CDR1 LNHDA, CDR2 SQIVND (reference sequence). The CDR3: CASSMGGGRVYTEAFF. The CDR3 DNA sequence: TGTGCCAGTAGTATGGGGGGGGGCCGGGTGTACACTGAAGCTTTCTTT.

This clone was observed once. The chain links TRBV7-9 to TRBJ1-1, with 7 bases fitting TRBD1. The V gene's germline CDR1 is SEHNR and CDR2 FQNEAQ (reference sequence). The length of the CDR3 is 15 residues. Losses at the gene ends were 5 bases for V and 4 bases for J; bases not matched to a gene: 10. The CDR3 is CASSNRFSGGTEAFF. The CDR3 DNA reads TGTGCCAGCAGCAACCGCTTTTCAGGGGGCACTGAAGCTTTCTTT.

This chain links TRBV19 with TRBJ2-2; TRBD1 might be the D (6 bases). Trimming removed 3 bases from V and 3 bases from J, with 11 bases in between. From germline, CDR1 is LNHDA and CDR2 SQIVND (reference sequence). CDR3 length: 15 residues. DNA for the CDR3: TGTGCCAGTAGTATTGGACAGTCATACACCGGGGAGCTGTTTTTT. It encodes CASSIGQSYTGELFF. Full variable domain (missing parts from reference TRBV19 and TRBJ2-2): DGGITQSPKYLFRKEGQNVTLSCEQNLNHDAMYWYRQDPGQGLRLIYYSQIVNDFQKGDIAEGYSVSREKKESFPLTVTSAQKNPTAFYLCASSIGQSYTGELFFGEGSRLTVL.

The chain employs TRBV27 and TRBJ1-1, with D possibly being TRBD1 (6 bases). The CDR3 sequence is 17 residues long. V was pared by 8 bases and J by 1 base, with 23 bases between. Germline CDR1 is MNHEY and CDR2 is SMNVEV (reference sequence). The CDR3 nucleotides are TGTGCCAGCGGGCACCAATGGGGGGGGCGGGCGAACACTGAAGCTTTCTTT. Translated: CASGHQWGGRANTEAFF.

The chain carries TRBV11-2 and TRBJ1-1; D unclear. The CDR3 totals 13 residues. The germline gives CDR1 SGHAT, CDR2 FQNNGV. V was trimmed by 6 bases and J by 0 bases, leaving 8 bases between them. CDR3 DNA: TGTGCCAGCAGTTACACAGTGAACACTGAAGCTTTCTTT. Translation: CASSYTVNTEAFF.

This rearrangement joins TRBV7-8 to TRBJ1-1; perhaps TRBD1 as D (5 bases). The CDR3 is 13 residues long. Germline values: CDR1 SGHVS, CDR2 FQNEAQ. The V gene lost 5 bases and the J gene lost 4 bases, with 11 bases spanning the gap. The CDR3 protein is CASSPGTTTEAFF. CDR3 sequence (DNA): TGTGCCAGCAGCCCAGGGACTACCACTGAAGCTTTCTTT.